This T cell receptor beta chain was obtained from a study of blood T cell repertoires in COVID-19 (dated by TCRdb to about 2020). General notes on the study: Collaborator samples came from the United States, Italy and Spain and covered acute and convalescent phases of COVID-19. Where HLA class I and class II types were available, the types were taken from metadata supplied by the sample provider, not from assay-based typing. The repertoires were made available in a free public database intended to serve as a resource for research on the immune response to SARS-CoV-2. The samples were drawn from two sources: the first 160 participants of the ongoing ImmuneRACE study, and approximately 1,300 subjects contributed by 6 global collaborators. The prospective study material was composed of cDNA or gDNA derived from T cells, B-cell-depleted T cells, or PBMCs. The sample metadata nearly always contained a de-identified subject ID, COVID-19 status, age in years and sex. The dataset comprised deeply sampled blood TCRbeta repertoires from subjects exposed to, actively infected with, or recovered from COVID-19.

As regards this clone: It lacks a known antigen. Base quality data are lacking; no much larger clone is found one base away.

The immunoSEQ Assay, a bias-controlled multiplex PCR, was used to amplify TCRbeta CDR3 regions from genomic DNA. The published analysis was carried out like this. The number of nucleated cells in each sample was estimated by amplification of reference gene primers within the assay. To quantify the absolute abundance of each unique TCRbeta CDR3 rearrangement, sequence reads were collapsed and filtered. For each sample, productive Simpson clonality was calculated as the square root of Simpson's diversity index over productive rearrangements. Here the immuneACCESS table is served through TCRdb, limited to in-frame sequences with V and J called. Missing clones are a known gap in these copies; in checked studies unresolved V genes cover under half, and the rest lacks a known reason. V and J calls and clone size come straight from that table; D and trimming were deduced from the DNA. For this sample the table gives roughly 100,000 clones, of which 65% to 90% were detected only once. The ten largest account for roughly 15% of the sample.

Including cysteine and phenylalanine, the CDR3 has 15 amino acids. The sequence is cut down to CDR3 DNA, 45 bases in frame from base 1. V loses 5 bases, J loses 1 base, and the germline ends lie 13 bases apart. The germline V gene yields SGHAT for CDR1 and FQNNGV for CDR2. Overall study results and their limits: Clinical and demographic metadata were provided uncurated, with the amount varying by source and participant.

The collaborating institutions used their own protocols to collect whole blood in K2EDTA tubes. For TCRbeta analysis, collaborators shipped samples in one of three forms: frozen whole blood, isolated PBMCs, or DNA extracted from either of those sample types. The sequenced sample was peripheral blood. This chain joins TRBV11-2 to TRBJ2-3; the D region possibly corresponds to TRBD2 (5 bases align). The receptor comes from a woman of 80 years or more with active or convalescent COVID-19. The DNA reads as follows: TGTGCCAGCAGCGGGCGAGGGTTTCGCACAGATACGCAGTATTTT. Translated, it gives CASSGRGFRTDTQYF.